The present TCR beta chain was sequenced within a study of cytomegalovirus exposure and HLA in healthy donors. About the study: Some 200 million T cells yielded roughly 120 million unique TCR beta sequences in earlier analysis.

Notes on this clone: Its antigen is still unknown.

Germline-derived CDR1 and CDR2 are MDHEN and SYDVKM. The CDR3 consists of 16 residues. Trimming removed 5 bases at V and 4 bases at J, with 15 bases between. General observations from the study: In a later analysis, approximately 15,000 TCR beta sequences were associated with HLA alleles at 0.05 false discovery rate. A later analysis reportedly identified an Asian-associated ancestry cluster as carrying fewer N-insertions than the approximately 670-donor mean.

Amplification used 60 Vbeta primers and 13 Jbeta primers. TCRdb keeps only in-frame clones here, not all; method: immunoSEQ multiplex PCR. Found here are 150,000 to 200,000 clones, around three quarters of them singletons; the top ten hold about 2%. Samples came from healthy bone marrow donors. Sequences were obtained from PBMCs. The chain couples TRBV28 to TRBJ1-6; D is uncertain. The TCR originated in a woman aged 25 to 45 in good health and CMV-seropositive. This CDR3 is CASSRDSRGYNSPLHF. As DNA, the CDR3 is TGTGCCAGCAGTCGCGACTCTCGGGGATATAATTCACCCCTCCACTTT.